The clone carrying this T cell receptor beta chain was picked up one time. Its antigen is unknown. Per the germline V gene, CDR1 is SEHNR and CDR2 is FQNEAQ (reference sequence). The CDR3 extends over 14 amino acids. V lost 5 bases and J lost 5; bases outside the gene matches: 6. The data were obtained in a study of PD-1 blockade in classical Hodgkin lymphoma. Findings and caveats of the study: Reports described newly diagnosed patients as having lower baseline TCR diversity than healthy donors.

The method was immunoSEQ multiplex PCR; TCRdb's version includes in-frame clones alone and lacks a portion of them. The sample contains some 17,000 clones, approximately 86% of which appear only once. In every patient, relapse followed autologous stem cell transplantation, while exposure to brentuximab vedotin differed. Thawed PBMCs yielded CD4+ T cells through magnetic negative selection. The source is a human donor with classical Hodgkin lymphoma. Here the sequenced sample was CD4+ T cells from blood, taken at baseline. The chain employs TRBV7-9 and TRBJ2-5; 9 bases are shared with TRBD1. The CDR3 DNA follows: TGTGCCAGCAGCCCGACAGGGGGAGAGGAGACCCAGTACTTC. Its translation: CASSPTGGEETQYF.